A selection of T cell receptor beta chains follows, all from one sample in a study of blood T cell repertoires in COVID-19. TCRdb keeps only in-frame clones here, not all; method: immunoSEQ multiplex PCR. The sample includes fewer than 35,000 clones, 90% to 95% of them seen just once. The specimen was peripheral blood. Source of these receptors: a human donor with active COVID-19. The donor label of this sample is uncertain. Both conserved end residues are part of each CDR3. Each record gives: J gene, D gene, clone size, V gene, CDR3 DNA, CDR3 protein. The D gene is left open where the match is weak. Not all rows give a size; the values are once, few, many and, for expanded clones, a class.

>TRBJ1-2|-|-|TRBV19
TGTGCCAGTAGTATGGGAGGGTACTATGGCTACACCTTC
CASSMGGYYGYTF
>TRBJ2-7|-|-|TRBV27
TGTGCCAGCTCCCTCGGTGGGCGACCCTACGAGCAGTACTTC
CASSLGGRPYEQYF
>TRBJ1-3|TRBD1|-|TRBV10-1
TGCGCCAGCAGTGAACGAAAGGGGGCAGGAGGAAACACCATATATTTT
CASSERKGAGGNTIYF
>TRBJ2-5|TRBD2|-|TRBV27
TGTGCCAGCAGCCCTAGGGGGACTAGCGGGGAGACCCAGTACTTC
CASSPRGTSGETQYF
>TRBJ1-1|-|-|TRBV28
TGTGCCAGCAGTTTTCAGGGGTGGCAGTCCGGGGGGGTTAACACTGAAGCTTTCTTT
CASSFQGWQSGGVNTEAFF
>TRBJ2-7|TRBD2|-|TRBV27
TGTGCCAGCAGTTCTATAATAGCGGGGACCTCCTACGAGCAGTACTTC
CASSSIIAGTSYEQYF
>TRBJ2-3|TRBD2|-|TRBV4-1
TGCGCCAGCAGCCTATATAGCGGGGGCACAGATACGCAGTATTTT
CASSLYSGGTDTQYF
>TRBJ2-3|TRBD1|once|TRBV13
TGTGCCAGCAGCACCCGACAGGGGAGCACAGATACGCAGTATTTT
CASSTRQGSTDTQYF
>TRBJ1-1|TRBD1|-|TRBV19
TGTGCCAGTAGTAGAGACAGGGTGGGCACTGAAGCTTTCTTT
CASSRDRVGTEAFF
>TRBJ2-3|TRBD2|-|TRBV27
TGTGCCAGCAGTTTGACCCCACTAGCGGGCCTTCCCCCAGATACGCAGTATTTT
CASSLTPLAGLPPDTQYF
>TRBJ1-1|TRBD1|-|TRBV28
TGTGCCAGCAGTTTAAGCTCGGACAGGGAAGCTTTCTTT
CASSLSSDREAFF
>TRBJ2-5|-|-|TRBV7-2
TGTGCCAGCAGCAAGAGCGGGTCCCAAGAGACCCAGTACTTC
CASSKSGSQETQYF
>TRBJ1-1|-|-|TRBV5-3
TGTGCCAGAAGCTTGCATCCGGGAGGCGACACTGAAGCTTTCTTT
CARSLHPGGDTEAFF
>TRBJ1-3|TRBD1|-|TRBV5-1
TGCGCCAGCAGCTTGGGACAGGGACTAGCTGGAAACACCATATATTTT
CASSLGQGLAGNTIYF
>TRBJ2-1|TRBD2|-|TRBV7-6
TGTGCCAGCAGCTTAGGGGTTTCTAGCGGGAGTTTCGATGAGCAGTTCTTC
CASSLGVSSGSFDEQFF
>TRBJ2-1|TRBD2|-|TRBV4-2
TGTGCCAGCAGCCAAGAGGGGACTAGCGGGATCAATGAGCAGTTCTTC
CASSQEGTSGINEQFF